This T cell receptor beta chain was sequenced for a study of spatial heterogeneity in lung cancer. Study summary: Raw reads contained each unique TCR and UMI combination more than ten times on average.

Time point defined: sample taken at primary tumor resection. Donation came from around 72 patients with untreated early-stage non-small cell lung cancer. Unsorted whole RNA samples from tumor, nontumor lung or frozen PBMC were sequenced. This clonotype has just a few counts. The antigen is unknown. The CDR3 totals 13 residues. CDR1 WSHSY and CDR2 SAAADI come from the germline V gene. The ends were cut back, 3 bases at V and 10 bases at J, with 12 bases in the middle. TCRdb re-analysed the 5' RACE reads in MiXCR, keeping a single row per CDR3 protein. The sample lists under 6,000 distinct CDR3 sequences, almost 8.5% occurring once. Findings and limits, study-wide: The study found that expanded intratumoral alpha and beta TCR counts tracked tumor mutation counts. Alpha and beta chain coverage of tumor T cells was estimated at about 6.6% and 12%, respectively.

The TCR comes from a male donor with early-stage non-small cell lung cancer. The chain recombines TRBV10-2 with TRBJ1-4; D may be TRBD1 (5 bases). Material: lung tumor tissue, obtained at surgery. The CDR3 sequence is CASSDRQGGKLFF. DNA for the CDR3: TGCGCCAGCAGTGACAGGCAGGGCGGAAAACTGTTTTTT.